This T cell receptor beta chain was recovered during a study of T cell responses to AZD1222 COVID-19 vaccine. Study-level results: Dominant CD4 TCR responses targeted spike regions 160-218 and 743-854. Vaccination with two AZD1222 doses was followed by a rise in Spike-specific TCR breadth and depth. Seropositive at baseline were only five or six AZD1222 recipients. Possibly, clonal diversity was underestimated; donors were largely white British and included more females.

Repertoires were generated with immunoSEQ multiplex PCR, while TCRdb's copy carries only in-frame clones and drops some. Of approximately 150,000 clones detected, approximately 93% appear once; the ten largest clones hold approximately 0.9%. Germline CDR1 and CDR2: LNHDA and SQIVND (reference sequence). V lost 5 bases and J 2 bases, leaving 7 bases between the germline ends. There are 13 residues in the CDR3. Comment on this clone: Antigen specificity is unknown.

The material sequenced was peripheral blood, taken on day 0 of MenACWY control vaccination. The chain links TRBV19 to TRBJ1-5; D remains ambiguous. The clonotype was recovered from an adult in good health. CDR3 amino acids: CASSPNRNQPQHF. The CDR3 DNA reads as TGTGCCAGTAGTCCGAATCGCAATCAGCCCCAGCATTTT.